What follows are 21 T cell receptor beta chains derived from one specimen sequenced in a study of blood T cell repertoires in COVID-19. Profiling relied on immunoSEQ multiplex PCR, and the TCRdb table lists in-frame clones only, not all of them. The sample includes about 160,000 clones, just under 90% of them seen just once. Source material: peripheral blood. Receptor source: a woman in her seventies with COVID-19, enrolled during active disease.

The chain uses TRBV6-5 and TRBJ1-1, with 7 bases that match TRBD1. Losses at the gene ends were 6 bases for V and 6 bases for J; bases not matched to a gene: 10. The CDR3 has 14 amino acids. CDR1 MNHEY and CDR2 SVGAGI come from the germline V gene. The CDR3 bases are TGTGCCAGCAGACTTACAGGGGAGAGCGCTGAAGCTTTCTTT. It yields the protein CASRLTGESAEAFF.

Notes on this clone: At one end the junction does not follow the germline gene, possibly because of a read error. This sequence joins TRBV7-7 and TRBJ2-1; 7 positions match TRBD2. Germline V gene data show CDR1 as SSHAT and CDR2 as FNYEAQ (reference sequence). The CDR3 contains 14 residues. CDR3 amino acids: CASSPERGSNEQFF. CDR3 nucleotides: TGTGCTAGCAGCCCCGAGCGGGGTTCCAATGAGCAGTTCTTC.

This chain uses TRBV5-6 with TRBJ2-5; TRBD2 matches at 8 bases. V gave up 4 bases and J gave up 4 bases; unmatched junction bases: 18. Germline CDR1 SGHDT, CDR2 YYEEEE. The CDR3 has 18 residues. CDR3 sequence (DNA): TGTGCCAGCAGCCCGCTCTTTAGGGTGGCGGGGGGAAGAGAGACCCAGTACTTC. It is translated as CASSPLFRVAGGRETQYF.

This clone was seen only a few times. One junction end does not reproduce the germline sequence, and a read error may be involved. The chain uses TRBV7-9 and TRBJ1-6; D gene uncertain. From germline, CDR1 is SEHNR and CDR2 FQNEAQ (reference sequence). The CDR3 has 13 amino acids. CDR3 loop: CASSLGEGSLSAF. CDR3 in DNA: TGTGCCAGCAGCTTAGGAGAGGGTTCATTGTCGGCCTTT.

This clone was seen more than once but under ten times. V is TRBV5-4 and J is TRBJ1-4, with TRBD1 identical over 9 bases. This CDR3 region has 14 residues. J lost 7 bases, V lost 2 bases, and 3 bases had no gene match. Germline CDR1 SGHNT, CDR2 YYREEE (reference sequence). The CDR3 region has the DNA TGTGCCAGCAGCTTAGGACAGGGGACTGAAAAACTGTTTTTT. This translates into CASSLGQGTEKLFF.

The chain uses TRBV6-5 and TRBJ1-2; D remains unclear. From germline, CDR1 is MNHEY and CDR2 SVGAGI. CDR3 size: 14 residues. V was trimmed by 6 bases and J by 7 bases, leaving 18 bases between them. CDR3 in DNA: TGTGCCAGCAGGGGGTCGAGGACGGACTCTGGCTACACCTTC. Translating it yields CASRGSRTDSGYTF.

This clone turned up a few times. The chain couples TRBV2 to TRBJ1-4, with D perhaps TRBD1 (5 bases). Germline loops: CDR1 SNHLY, CDR2 FYNNEI. The CDR3 contains 14 residues. With 5 bases removed from V and 0 bases from J, the gap between germline ends came to 7 bases. The CDR3: CASSRQPTNEKLFF. The CDR3 DNA sequence: TGTGCCAGCAGTAGACAGCCAACTAATGAAAAACTGTTTTTT.

This clone was observed a single time. The rearrangement uses TRBV18 and TRBJ2-3; 9 positions match TRBD1. J was trimmed by 3 bases and V by 3 bases; bases with no gene match: 7. The CDR3 sequence is 16 residues long. The germline V gene encodes CDR1 KGHSH and CDR2 LQKENI. In nucleotides, the CDR3 is TGTGCCAGCTCACCTCGGGGACAGGGTGCGACAGATACGCAGTATTTT. Its protein is CASSPRGQGATDTQYF.

The chain joins TRBV27 to TRBJ2-7; TRBD2 is a possible D gene (6 bases). The CDR3 extends over 14 amino acids. CDR1 and CDR2 from the germline V gene are MNHEY and SMNVEV (reference sequence). Trimming removed 6 bases from V and 0 bases from J, with 12 bases in between. The DNA of the CDR3 is TGTGCCAGCAGGCGGCAGGGAGGCTCCTACGAGCAGTACTTC. It codes for CASRRQGGSYEQYF.

V gene TRBV28 combines with J gene TRBJ1-5; 8 nucleotides match TRBD1. CDR1 is MDHEN and CDR2 is SYDVKM in the germline V gene. The CDR3 is 14 amino acids. V shed 6 bases, J shed 3 bases, and the junction held 4 bases outside the gene matches. CDR3 sequence: CASSPRGLNQPQHF. The CDR3 nucleotides are TGTGCCAGCAGCCCCAGGGGGCTCAATCAGCCCCAGCATTTT.

The V and J genes are TRBV3-1 (or the pseudogene TRBV3-2) and TRBJ1-3; D ambiguous. Germline lookup yields CDR1 LGHDT and CDR2 YNNKEL (reference sequence). CDR3 length: 16 amino acids. Trimming removed 0 bases from V and 0 bases from J, with 9 bases in between. The CDR3 bases are TGTGCCAGCAGCCAAGAGGGGAGAAGCTCTGGAAACACCATATATTTT. It is translated as CASSQEGRSSGNTIYF.

This chain joins TRBV3-1 (or the pseudogene TRBV3-2) and TRBJ1-3; 8 bases match TRBD1. The germline V gene encodes CDR1 LGHDT and CDR2 YNNKEL (reference sequence). The CDR3 covers 17 residues. J lost 3 bases, V lost 1 base, and 8 bases had no gene match. This CDR3 is CASSQGLDRDIGNTIYF. The CDR3 DNA reads TGTGCCAGCAGCCAAGGACTGGACAGGGACATTGGAAACACCATATATTTT.

The J gene is TRBJ1-3, the V gene TRBV5-1; D perhaps matches TRBD1 (5 bases). Germline V gene sequence: CDR1 SGHRS, CDR2 YFSETQ. Trimming removed 1 base from V and 2 bases from J, with 10 bases in between. The CDR3 contains 15 residues. CDR3 DNA sequence: TGCGCCAGCAGCTTGACAGGAGACCCTGGAAACACCATATATTTT. Protein: CASSLTGDPGNTIYF. Variable domain in full (rest from reference TRBV5-1 and TRBJ1-3): KAGVTQTPRYLIKTRGQQVTLSCSPISGHRSVSWYQQTPGQGLQFLFEYFSETQRNKGNFPGRFSGRQFSNSRSEMNVSTLELGDSALYLCASSLTGDPGNTIYFGEGSWLTVV.

The gene calls are TRBV5-8 and TRBJ1-2; the match to TRBD1 covers 7 bases. V lost 5 bases and J lost 4; bases outside the gene matches: 8. There are 14 residues in the CDR3. CDR1 and CDR2 (germline): SGHTS, YDEGEE. This chain's CDR3 is CASSVPGQIYGYTF. The CDR3 nucleotides read TGTGCCAGCAGTGTCCCGGGACAGATCTATGGCTACACCTTC.

The chain recombines TRBV27 with TRBJ1-2, with 11 bases identical to TRBD1. This CDR3 spans 13 amino acids. Germline V gives CDR1 MNHEY, CDR2 SMNVEV (reference sequence). J gave up 8 bases and V 4 bases, and 3 bases lay outside the gene matches. CDR3 loop: CASSWTGGEGYTF. DNA for the CDR3: TGTGCCAGCAGTTGGACAGGGGGCGAAGGCTACACCTTC.

V is TRBV5-1 and J is TRBJ2-5, with a tentative D call TRBD2 (6 bases). The end of the DNA aligns better with TRBJ2-7, so the J call may be wrong. In germline, CDR1 is SGHRS, CDR2 YFSETQ. The CDR3 runs to 13 residues. CDR3 loop: CASGPAGSYEQYF. Written as DNA, the CDR3 is TGCGCCAGCGGCCCCGCGGGATCGTACGAGCAGTACTTC.

This clone was observed once. The chain recombines TRBV5-1 with TRBJ2-6; D is unresolved. Germline V lookup: CDR1 SGHRS, CDR2 YFSETQ. The germline V and J ends were trimmed by 0 bases and 12 bases, with 13 bases remaining between them. This CDR3 comprises 14 residues. The CDR3 DNA is TGCGCCAGCAGCTTGGGCCCCGTGCCGGGCGTCCTGACTTTC. Protein sequence: CASSLGPVPGVLTF.

The CDR3 sequence is CASSLDGGGETGELFF. CDR3 coding DNA: TGCGCCAGCAGCTTGGATGGCGGGGGGGAAACCGGGGAGCTGTTTTTT. The rearrangement uses TRBV5-1 and TRBJ2-2; TRBD2 aligns across 9 bases. J lost 5 bases, V lost 0 bases, and 5 bases had no gene match. The CDR3 extends over 16 amino acids. Germline-derived CDR1 and CDR2 are SGHRS and YFSETQ.

V is TRBV11-1 and J is TRBJ1-1, with D possibly matching TRBD1 (5 bases). In germline, CDR1 is SGHAT, CDR2 FQDESV (reference sequence). With 1 base removed from V and 1 base from J, the gap between germline ends came to 10 bases. The CDR3 is made up of 15 amino acids. CDR3 nucleotide sequence: TGTGCCAGCAGCTTAGTGCAGGGATCGAACACTGAAGCTTTCTTT. Translating it yields CASSLVQGSNTEAFF.

The V call is TRBV13, the J call TRBJ1-1; TRBD1 matches 8 bases. CDR3 length: 14 residues. Germline V CDR1 and CDR2: PRHDT, FYEKMQ (reference sequence). V shed 5 bases and J 8 bases; nucleotides not matched to a gene: 10. The CDR3 DNA is TGTGCCAGCAGCCCCGGACAGGGTCTCGGGGAAGCTTTCTTT. It encodes CASSPGQGLGEAFF. Combining the CDR3 with reference TRBV13 and TRBJ1-1 gives the whole variable domain AAGVIQSPRHLIKEKRETATLKCYPIPRHDTVYWYQQGPGQDPQFLISFYEKMQSDKGSIPDRFSAQQFSDYHSELNMSSLELGDSALYFCASSPGQGLGEAFFGQGTRLTVV.

This clone was seen a few times. The rearrangement links TRBV5-1 to TRBJ2-7, with 11 bases that match TRBD2. The CDR3 sequence is 14 residues long. With 6 bases clipped from V and 2 bases from J, the junction kept 4 bases outside the gene matches. The germline gives CDR1 SGHRS, CDR2 YFSETQ. CDR3 DNA: TGCGCCAGCACAACTAGCGGGGGTGCCTACGAGCAGTACTTC. This encodes CASTTSGGAYEQYF.